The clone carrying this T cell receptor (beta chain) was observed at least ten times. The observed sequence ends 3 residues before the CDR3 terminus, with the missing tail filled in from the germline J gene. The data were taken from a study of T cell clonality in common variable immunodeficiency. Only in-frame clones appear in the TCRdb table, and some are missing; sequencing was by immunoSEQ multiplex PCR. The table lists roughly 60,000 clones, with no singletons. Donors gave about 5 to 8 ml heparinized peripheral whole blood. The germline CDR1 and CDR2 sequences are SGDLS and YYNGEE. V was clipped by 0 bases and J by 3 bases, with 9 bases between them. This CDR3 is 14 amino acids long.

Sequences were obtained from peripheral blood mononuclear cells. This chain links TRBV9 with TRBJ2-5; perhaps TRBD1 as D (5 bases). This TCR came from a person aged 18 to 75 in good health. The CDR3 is CASSVAPTEETQYF. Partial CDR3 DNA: TGTGCCAGCAGCGTAGCTCCGACAGAAGAGACC. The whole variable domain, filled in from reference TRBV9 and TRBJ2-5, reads DSGVTQTPKHLITATGQRVTLRCSPRSGDLSVYWYQQSLDQGLQFLIQYYNGEERAKGNILERFSAQQFPDLHSELNLSSLELGDSALYFCASSVAPTEETQYFGPGTRLLVL.